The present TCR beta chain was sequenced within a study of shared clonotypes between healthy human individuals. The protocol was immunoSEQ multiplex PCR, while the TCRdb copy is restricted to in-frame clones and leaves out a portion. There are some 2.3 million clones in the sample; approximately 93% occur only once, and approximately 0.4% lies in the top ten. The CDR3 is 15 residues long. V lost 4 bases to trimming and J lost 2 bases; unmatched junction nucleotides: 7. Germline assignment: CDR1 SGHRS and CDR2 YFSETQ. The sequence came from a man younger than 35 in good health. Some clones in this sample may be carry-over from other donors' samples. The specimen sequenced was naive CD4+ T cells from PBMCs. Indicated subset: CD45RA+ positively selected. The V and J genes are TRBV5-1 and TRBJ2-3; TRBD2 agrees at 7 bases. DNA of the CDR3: TGCGCCAGCAGCCCCACTAGCGCCAACACAGATACGCAGTATTTT. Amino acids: CASSPTSANTDTQYF.